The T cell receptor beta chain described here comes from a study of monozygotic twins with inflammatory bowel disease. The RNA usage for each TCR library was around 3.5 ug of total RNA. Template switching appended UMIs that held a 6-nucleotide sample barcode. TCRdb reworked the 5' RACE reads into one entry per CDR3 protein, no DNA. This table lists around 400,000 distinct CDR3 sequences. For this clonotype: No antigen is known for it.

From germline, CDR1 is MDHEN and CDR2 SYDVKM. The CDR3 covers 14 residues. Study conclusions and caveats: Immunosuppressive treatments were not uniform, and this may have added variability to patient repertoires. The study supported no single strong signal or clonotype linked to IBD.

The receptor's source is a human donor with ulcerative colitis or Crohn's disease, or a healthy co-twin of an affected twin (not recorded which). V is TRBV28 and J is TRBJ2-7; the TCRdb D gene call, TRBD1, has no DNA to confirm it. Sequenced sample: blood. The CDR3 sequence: CASRPGGARGEQYF.